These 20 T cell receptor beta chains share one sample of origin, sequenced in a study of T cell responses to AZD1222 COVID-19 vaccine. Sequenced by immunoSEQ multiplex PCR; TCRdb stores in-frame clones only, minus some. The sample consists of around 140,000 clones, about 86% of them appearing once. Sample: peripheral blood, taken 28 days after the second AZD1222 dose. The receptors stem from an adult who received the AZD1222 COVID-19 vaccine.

CDR3 nucleotides: TGTGCCAGCAGTTACTCGACCGGGGATGAAGCTTTCTTT. It specifies CASSYSTGDEAFF. The chain is built from TRBV6-5 and TRBJ1-1; D unclear. Germline V CDR1 and CDR2: MNHEY, SVGAGI. With 0 bases removed from V and 7 bases from J, the gap between germline ends came to 9 bases. This CDR3 contains 13 residues.

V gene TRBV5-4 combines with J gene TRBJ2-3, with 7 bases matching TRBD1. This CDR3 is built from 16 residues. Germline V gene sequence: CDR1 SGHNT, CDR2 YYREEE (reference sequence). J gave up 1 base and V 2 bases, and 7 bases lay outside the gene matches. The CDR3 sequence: CASSLRRQGRTDTQYF. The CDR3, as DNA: TGTGCCAGCAGCTTAAGGCGACAGGGCCGCACAGATACGCAGTATTTT.

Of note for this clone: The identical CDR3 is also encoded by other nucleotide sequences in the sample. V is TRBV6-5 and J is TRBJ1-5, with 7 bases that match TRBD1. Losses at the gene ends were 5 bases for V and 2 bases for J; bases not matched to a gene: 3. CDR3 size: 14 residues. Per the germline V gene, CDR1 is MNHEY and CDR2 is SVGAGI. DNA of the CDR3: TGTGCCAGCAGTCCAACAGGGGGCAATCAGCCCCAGCATTTT. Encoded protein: CASSPTGGNQPQHF.

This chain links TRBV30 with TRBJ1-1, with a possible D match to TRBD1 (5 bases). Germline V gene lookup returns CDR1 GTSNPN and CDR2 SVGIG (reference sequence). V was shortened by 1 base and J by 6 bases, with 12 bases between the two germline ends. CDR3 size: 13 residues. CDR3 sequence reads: CAWSALRGPEAFF. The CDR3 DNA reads TGTGCCTGGAGTGCACTTAGGGGACCTGAAGCTTTCTTT.

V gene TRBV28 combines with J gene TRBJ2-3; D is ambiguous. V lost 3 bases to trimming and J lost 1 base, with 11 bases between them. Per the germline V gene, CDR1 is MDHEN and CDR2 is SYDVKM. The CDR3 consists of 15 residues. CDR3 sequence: CASSFSSFGTDTQYF. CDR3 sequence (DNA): TGTGCCAGCAGTTTTTCCTCTTTTGGCACAGATACGCAGTATTTT.

CDR3 in amino acids: CASSEAGGNYEQYF. CDR3 nucleotide sequence: TGTGCCAGCAGTGAGGCAGGGGGCAACTACGAGCAGTACTTC. This chain connects TRBV6-1 to TRBJ2-7, with 8 nucleotides matching TRBD1. Per germline, CDR1 MNHNS and CDR2 SASEGT. CDR3 length: 14 residues. The junction had 4 bases not matched to a gene; V was cut back by 3 bases and J by 3 bases.

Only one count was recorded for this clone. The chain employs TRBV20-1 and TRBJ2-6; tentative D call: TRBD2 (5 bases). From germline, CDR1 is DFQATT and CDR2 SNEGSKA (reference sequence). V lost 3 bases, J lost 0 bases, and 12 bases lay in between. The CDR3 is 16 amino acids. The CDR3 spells CSASSGLASGANVLTF. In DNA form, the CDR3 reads TGCAGTGCTAGTTCAGGACTGGCCTCTGGGGCCAACGTCCTGACTTTC.

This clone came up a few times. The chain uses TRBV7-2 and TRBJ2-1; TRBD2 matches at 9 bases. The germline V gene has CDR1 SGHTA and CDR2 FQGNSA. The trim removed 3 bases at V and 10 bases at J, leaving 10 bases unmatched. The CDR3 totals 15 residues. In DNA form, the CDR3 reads TGTGCCAGCAGCTTGGGACTAGCACATACCGGGGAGCAGTTCTTC. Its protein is CASSLGLAHTGEQFF.

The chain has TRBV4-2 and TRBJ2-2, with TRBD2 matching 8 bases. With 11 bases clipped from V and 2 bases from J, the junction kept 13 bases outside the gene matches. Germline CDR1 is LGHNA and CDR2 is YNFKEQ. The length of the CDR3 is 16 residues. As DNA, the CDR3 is TGTGCCCCCGATGGGATCGGGACTAGAAACACCGGGGAGCTGTTTTTT. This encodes CAPDGIGTRNTGELFF.

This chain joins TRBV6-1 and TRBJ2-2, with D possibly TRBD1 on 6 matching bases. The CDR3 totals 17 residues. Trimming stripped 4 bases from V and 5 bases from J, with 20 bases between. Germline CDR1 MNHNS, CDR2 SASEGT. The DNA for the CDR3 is TGTGCCAGCAGTGTCAATTCCAGGGGCGCTGGAACCGGGGAGCTGTTTTTT. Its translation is CASSVNSRGAGTGELFF.

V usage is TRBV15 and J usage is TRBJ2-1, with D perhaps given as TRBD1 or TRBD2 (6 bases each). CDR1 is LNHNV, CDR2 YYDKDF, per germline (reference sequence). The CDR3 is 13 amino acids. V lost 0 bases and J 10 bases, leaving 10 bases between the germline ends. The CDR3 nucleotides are TGTGCCACCAGCAGAGATCTGGGGGGCGAGCAGTTCTTC. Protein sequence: CATSRDLGGEQFF.

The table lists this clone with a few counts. CDR3 loop: CATSEEGPTYEQYF. DNA of the CDR3: TGTGCCACCAGTGAGGAAGGACCGACCTACGAGCAGTACTTC. The genes are TRBV24-1 and TRBJ2-7; no clear D gene. Germline loops: CDR1 KGHDR, CDR2 SFDVKD. Trimming removed 4 bases from V and 2 bases from J, with 11 bases in between. This CDR3 has 14 residues.

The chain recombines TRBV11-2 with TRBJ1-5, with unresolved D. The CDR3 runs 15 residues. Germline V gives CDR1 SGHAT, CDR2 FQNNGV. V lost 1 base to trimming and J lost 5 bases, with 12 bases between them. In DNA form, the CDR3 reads TGTGCCAGCAGCTTAGGGGCGGGGTTATATCAGCCCCAGCATTTT. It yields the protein CASSLGAGLYQPQHF.

This CDR3 is CASRSTGAYEQYF. CDR3 in DNA: TGTGCCAGCAGATCCACAGGGGCCTACGAGCAGTACTTC. The V and J genes are TRBV6-6 and TRBJ2-7; TRBD1 matches 7 bases. This CDR3 region has 13 residues. From germline, CDR1 is MNHNY and CDR2 SVGAGI (reference sequence). Losses at the gene ends were 6 bases for V and 2 bases for J; bases not matched to a gene: 4.

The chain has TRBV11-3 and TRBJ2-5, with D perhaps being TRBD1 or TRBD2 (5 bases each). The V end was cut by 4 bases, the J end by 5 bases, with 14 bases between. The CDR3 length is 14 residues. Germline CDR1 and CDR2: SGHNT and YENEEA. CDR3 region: CASSSGRERETQYF. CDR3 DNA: TGTGCCAGCAGCTCGGGCAGGGAGAGGGAGACCCAGTACTTC.

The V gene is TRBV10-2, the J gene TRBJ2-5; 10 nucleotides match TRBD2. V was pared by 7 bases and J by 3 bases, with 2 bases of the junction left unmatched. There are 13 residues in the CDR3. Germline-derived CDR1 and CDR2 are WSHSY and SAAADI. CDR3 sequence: CASTGLAEETQYF. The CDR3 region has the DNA TGCGCCAGCACAGGACTAGCGGAAGAGACCCAGTACTTC.

The CDR3 protein is CASRQGGTEAFF. In nucleotides, the CDR3 is TGTGCCAGCAGACAGGGAGGTACTGAAGCTTTCTTT. The V call is TRBV27, the J call TRBJ1-1; D possibly corresponds to TRBD1 (6 bases). CDR1 is MNHEY, CDR2 SMNVEV, per germline (reference sequence). The germline V and J ends were trimmed by 6 bases and 5 bases, with 10 bases remaining between them. The CDR3 consists of 12 residues.

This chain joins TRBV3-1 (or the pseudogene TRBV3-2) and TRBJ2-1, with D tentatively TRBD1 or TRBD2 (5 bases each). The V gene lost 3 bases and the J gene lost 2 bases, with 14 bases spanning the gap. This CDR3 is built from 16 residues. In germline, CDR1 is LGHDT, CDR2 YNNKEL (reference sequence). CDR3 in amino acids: CASSHPRGLTYNEQFF. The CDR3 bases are TGTGCCAGCAGCCATCCTCGGGGCCTCACCTACAATGAGCAGTTCTTC.

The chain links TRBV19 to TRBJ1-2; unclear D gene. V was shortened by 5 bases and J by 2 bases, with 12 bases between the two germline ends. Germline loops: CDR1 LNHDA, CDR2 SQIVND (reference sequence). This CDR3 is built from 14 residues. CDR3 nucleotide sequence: TGTGCCAGTAGTTCGGTGGACCAGAACTATGGCTACACCTTC. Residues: CASSSVDQNYGYTF. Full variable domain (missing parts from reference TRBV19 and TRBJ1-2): DGGITQSPKYLFRKEGQNVTLSCEQNLNHDAMYWYRQDPGQGLRLIYYSQIVNDFQKGDIAEGYSVSREKKESFPLTVTSAQKNPTAFYLCASSSVDQNYGYTFGSGTRLTVV.

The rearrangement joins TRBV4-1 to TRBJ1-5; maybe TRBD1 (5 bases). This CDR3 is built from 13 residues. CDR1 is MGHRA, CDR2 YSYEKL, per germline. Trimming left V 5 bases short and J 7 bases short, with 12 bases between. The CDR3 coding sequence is TGCGCCAGCAGCTGGGGGGGTTTCCAGCCCCAGCATTTT. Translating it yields CASSWGGFQPQHF.